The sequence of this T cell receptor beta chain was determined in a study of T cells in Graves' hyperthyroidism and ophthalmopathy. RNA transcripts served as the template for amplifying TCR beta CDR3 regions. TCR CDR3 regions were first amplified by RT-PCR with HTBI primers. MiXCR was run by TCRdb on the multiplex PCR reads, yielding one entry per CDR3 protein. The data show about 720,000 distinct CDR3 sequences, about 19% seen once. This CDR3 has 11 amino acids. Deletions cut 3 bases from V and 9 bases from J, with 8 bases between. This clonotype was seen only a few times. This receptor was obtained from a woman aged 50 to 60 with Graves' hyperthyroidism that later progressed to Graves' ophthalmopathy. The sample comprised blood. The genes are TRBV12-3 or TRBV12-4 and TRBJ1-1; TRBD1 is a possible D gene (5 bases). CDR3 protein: CASSFGAQAFF. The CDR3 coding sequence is TGTGCCAGCAGTTTTGGGGCTCAAGCTTTCTTT.